This T cell receptor beta chain was obtained from a study of vaccination effects on CD4 cells after COVID-19. V was pared by 5 bases and J by 6 bases, with 2 bases of the junction left unmatched. Per the germline V gene, CDR1 is LNHDA and CDR2 is SQIVND (reference sequence). The CDR3 length is 13 residues. With regard to this clone: What it binds is not known.

Overall study results and limits: A shortage of convalescent patients and an absence of early post-infection timepoints characterized the study.

Measured with immunoSEQ multiplex PCR; TCRdb has only the in-frame clones, and not every one. In the table there are 57,000 or so clones, around 73% of which are singletons. After roughly ten days in culture, the CD4+ T cells were isolated. As their vaccination, participants received two doses of either BNT162b2 or mRNA-1273. No vaccinee had earlier SARS-CoV-2 infection, and nucleocapsid antibodies were negative. The chain joins TRBV19 to TRBJ1-5; 9 bases are a match to TRBD1. Sequencing was performed on CD4+ T cells from PBMCs cultured without peptide, taken after COVID-19 vaccination. The receptor's source is a human donor who received a COVID-19 vaccine. DNA of the CDR3: TGTGCCAGTAGTCAGGACAGGGGTCAGCCCCAGCATTTT. Translating gives CASSQDRGQPQHF.